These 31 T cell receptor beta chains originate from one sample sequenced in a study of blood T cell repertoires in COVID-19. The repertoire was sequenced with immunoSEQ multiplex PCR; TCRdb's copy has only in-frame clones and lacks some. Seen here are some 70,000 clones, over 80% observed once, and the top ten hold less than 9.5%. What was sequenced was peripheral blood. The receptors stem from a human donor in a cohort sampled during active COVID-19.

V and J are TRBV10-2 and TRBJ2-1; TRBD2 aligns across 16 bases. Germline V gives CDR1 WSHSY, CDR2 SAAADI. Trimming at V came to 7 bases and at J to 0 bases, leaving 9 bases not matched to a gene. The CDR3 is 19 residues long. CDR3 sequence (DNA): TGCGCCAGCATGGGGACTAGCGGGGGGGCCTTTAGCTCCTACAATGAGCAGTTCTTC. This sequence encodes CASMGTSGGAFSSYNEQFF.

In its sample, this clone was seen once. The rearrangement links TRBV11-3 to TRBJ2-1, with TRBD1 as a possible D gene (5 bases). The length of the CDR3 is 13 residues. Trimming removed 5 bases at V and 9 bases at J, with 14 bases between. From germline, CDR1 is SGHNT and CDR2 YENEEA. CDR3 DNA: TGTGCCAGCAGCCCTCAGCAGGGTGGTGAGCAGTTCTTC. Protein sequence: CASSPQQGGEQFF.

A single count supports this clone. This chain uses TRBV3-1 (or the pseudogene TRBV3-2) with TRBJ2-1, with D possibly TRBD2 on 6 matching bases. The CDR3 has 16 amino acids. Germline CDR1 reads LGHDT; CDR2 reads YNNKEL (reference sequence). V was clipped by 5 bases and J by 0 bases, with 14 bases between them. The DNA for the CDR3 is TGTGCCAGCAGCGTTTCAGACGGGAGCTCCTACAATGAGCAGTTCTTC. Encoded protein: CASSVSDGSSYNEQFF.

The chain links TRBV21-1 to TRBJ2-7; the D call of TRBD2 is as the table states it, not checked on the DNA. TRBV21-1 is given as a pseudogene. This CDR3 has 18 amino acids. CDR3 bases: TGTGCCAGCAGCAACGGTTCGGGATGGGTCCTCCGCTCCTACGAGCAGTACTTC. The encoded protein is CASSNGSGWVLRSYEQYF.

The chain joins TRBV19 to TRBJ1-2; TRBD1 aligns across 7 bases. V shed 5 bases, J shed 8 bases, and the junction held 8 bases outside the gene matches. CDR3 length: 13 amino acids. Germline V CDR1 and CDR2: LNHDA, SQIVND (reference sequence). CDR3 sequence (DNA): TGTGCCAGTAGTTCCCGGCAGGGGGGAGGCTACACCTTC. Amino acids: CASSSRQGGGYTF.

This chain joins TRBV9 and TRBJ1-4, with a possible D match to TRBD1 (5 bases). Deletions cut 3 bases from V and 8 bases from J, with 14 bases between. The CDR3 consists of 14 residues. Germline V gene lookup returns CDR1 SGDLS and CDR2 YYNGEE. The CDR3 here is CASSGAARGEKLFF. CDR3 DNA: TGTGCCAGCAGCGGAGCAGCTAGGGGAGAAAAACTGTTTTTT.

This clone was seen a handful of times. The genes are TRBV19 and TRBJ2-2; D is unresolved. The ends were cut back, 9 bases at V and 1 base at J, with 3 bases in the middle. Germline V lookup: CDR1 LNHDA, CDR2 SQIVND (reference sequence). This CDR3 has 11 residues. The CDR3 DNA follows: TGTGCCAGCAGGAACACCGGGGAGCTGTTTTTT. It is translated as CASRNTGELFF. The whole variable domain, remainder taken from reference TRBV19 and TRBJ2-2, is DGGITQSPKYLFRKEGQNVTLSCEQNLNHDAMYWYRQDPGQGLRLIYYSQIVNDFQKGDIAEGYSVSREKKESFPLTVTSAQKNPTAFYLCASRNTGELFFGEGSRLTVL.

CDR3 nucleotide sequence: TGTGCCAGCAGTCCCACCCCCGGACAGAAACTTGCTAATGAGCAGTTCTTC. It is translated as CASSPTPGQKLANEQFF. The gene calls are TRBV27 and TRBJ2-1; a weak D match, TRBD1 (6 bases). With 5 bases removed from V and 7 bases from J, the gap between germline ends came to 24 bases. The CDR3 is 17 residues long. CDR1 and CDR2 (germline): MNHEY, SMNVEV (reference sequence).

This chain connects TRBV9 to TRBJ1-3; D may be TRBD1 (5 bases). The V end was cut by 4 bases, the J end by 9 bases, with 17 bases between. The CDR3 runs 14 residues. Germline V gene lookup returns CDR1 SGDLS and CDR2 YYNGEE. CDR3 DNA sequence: TGTGCCAGCAGCACAGGACATTTCATGAGCACCATATATTTT. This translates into CASSTGHFMSTIYF.

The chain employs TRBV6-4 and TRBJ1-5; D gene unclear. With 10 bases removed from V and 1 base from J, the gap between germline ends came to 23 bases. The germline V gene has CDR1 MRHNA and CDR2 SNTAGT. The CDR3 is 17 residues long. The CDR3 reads CATPGPGCWRSNQPQHF. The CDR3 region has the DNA TGTGCCACTCCGGGCCCGGGATGTTGGAGAAGCAATCAGCCCCAGCATTTT.

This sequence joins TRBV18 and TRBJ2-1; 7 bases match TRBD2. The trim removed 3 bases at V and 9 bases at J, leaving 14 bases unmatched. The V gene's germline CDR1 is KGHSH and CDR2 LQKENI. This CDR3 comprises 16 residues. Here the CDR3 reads CASSPGLVGGAGEQFF. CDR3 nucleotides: TGTGCCAGCTCACCCGGACTAGTAGGTGGGGCAGGTGAGCAGTTCTTC.

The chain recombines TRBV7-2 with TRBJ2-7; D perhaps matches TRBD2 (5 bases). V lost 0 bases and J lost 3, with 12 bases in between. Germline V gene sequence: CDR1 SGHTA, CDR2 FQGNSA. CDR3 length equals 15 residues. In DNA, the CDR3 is TGTGCCAGCAGCTTAGCGCCCGGTCGGGGCTACGAGCAGTACTTC. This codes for CASSLAPGRGYEQYF.

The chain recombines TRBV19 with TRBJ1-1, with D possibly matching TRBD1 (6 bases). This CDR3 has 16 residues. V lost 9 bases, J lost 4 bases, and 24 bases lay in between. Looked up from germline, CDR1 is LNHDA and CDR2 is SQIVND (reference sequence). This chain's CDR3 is CASGGAGQFFGTEAFF. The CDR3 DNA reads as TGTGCCAGCGGGGGGGCAGGACAATTCTTTGGCACTGAAGCTTTCTTT.

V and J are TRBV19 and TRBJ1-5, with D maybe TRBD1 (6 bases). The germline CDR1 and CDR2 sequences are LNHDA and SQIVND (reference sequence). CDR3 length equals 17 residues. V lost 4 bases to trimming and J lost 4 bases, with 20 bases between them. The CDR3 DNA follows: TGTGCCAGTAGTACTCACAGGGAGTTGGAGCGGAATCAGCCCCAGCATTTT. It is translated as CASSTHRELERNQPQHF.

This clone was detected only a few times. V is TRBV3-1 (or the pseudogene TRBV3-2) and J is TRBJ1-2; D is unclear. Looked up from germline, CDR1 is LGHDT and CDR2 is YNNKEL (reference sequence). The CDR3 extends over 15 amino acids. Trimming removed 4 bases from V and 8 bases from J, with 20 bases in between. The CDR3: CASSPSPDGVGGYTF. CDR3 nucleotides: TGTGCCAGCAGCCCGAGCCCGGACGGGGTAGGCGGCTACACCTTC.

CDR3 in amino acids: CASSQERRGGRNTEAFF. In DNA, the CDR3 is TGTGCCAGCAGCCAAGAGCGAAGGGGCGGGAGGAACACTGAAGCTTTCTTT. J is TRBJ1-1 and V is TRBV3-1 (or the pseudogene TRBV3-2), with a weak D call TRBD1 (5 bases). V was shortened by 0 bases and J by 1 base, with 15 bases between the two germline ends. CDR1 and CDR2 from the germline V gene are LGHDT and YNNKEL (reference sequence). This CDR3 is 17 amino acids long.

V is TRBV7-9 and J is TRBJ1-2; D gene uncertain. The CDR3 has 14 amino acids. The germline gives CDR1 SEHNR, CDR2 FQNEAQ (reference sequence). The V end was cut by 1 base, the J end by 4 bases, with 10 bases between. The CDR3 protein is CASSLDVLAYGYTF. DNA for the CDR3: TGTGCCAGCAGCTTAGACGTCCTGGCCTATGGCTACACCTTC. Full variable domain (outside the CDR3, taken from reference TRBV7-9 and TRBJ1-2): DTGVSQNPRHKITKRGQNVTFRCDPISEHNRLYWYRQTLGQGPEFLTYFQNEAQLEKSRLLSDRFSAERPKGSFSTLEIQRTEQGDSAMYLCASSLDVLAYGYTFGSGTRLTVV.

CDR3 amino acids: CASSPTTGGGTGELFF. The CDR3 DNA reads as TGTGCCAGCTCACCAACGACAGGGGGAGGCACCGGGGAGCTGTTTTTT. The V call is TRBV18, the J call TRBJ2-2; the match to TRBD1 covers 9 bases. V was clipped by 2 bases and J by 4 bases; unmatched bases: 5. Germline V gives CDR1 KGHSH, CDR2 LQKENI. The CDR3 runs 16 residues.

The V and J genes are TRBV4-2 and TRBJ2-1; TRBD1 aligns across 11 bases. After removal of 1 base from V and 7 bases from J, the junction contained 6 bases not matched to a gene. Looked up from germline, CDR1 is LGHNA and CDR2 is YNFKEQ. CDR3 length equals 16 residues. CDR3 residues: CASSQVDRGRMNEQFF. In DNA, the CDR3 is TGTGCCAGCAGCCAAGTGGACAGGGGGCGTATGAATGAGCAGTTCTTC.

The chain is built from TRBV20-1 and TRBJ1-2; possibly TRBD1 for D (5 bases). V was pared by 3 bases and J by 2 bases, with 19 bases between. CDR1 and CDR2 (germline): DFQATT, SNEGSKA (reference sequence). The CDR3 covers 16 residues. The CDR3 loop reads CSASQGLRAGNYGYTF. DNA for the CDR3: TGCAGTGCTAGTCAGGGTTTAAGGGCGGGAAACTATGGCTACACCTTC.

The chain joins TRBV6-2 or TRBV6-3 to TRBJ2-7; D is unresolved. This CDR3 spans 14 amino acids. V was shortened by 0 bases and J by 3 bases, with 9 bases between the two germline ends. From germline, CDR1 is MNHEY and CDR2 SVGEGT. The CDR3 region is CASSYSRIDYEQYF. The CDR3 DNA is TGTGCCAGCAGTTACTCGCGGATTGACTACGAGCAGTACTTC.

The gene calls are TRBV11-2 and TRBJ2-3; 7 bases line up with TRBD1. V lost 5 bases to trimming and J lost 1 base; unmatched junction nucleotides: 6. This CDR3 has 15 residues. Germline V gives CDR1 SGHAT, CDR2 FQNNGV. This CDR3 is CASSARQGGTDTQYF. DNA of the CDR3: TGTGCCAGCAGCGCCAGACAGGGCGGCACAGATACGCAGTATTTT.

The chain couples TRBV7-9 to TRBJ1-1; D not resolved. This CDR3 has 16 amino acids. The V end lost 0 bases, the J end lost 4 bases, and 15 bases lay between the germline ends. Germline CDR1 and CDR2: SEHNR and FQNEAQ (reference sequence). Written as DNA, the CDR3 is TGTGCCAGCAGCTTAGCGTTTAAGGGCCGGGGCACTGAAGCTTTCTTT. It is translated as CASSLAFKGRGTEAFF.

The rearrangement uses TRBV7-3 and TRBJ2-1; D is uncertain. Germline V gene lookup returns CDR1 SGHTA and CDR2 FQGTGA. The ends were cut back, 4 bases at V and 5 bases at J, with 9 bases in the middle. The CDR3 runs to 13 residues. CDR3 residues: CASSSPGDNEQFF. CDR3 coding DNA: TGTGCCAGCAGCTCCCCTGGAGACAATGAGCAGTTCTTC.

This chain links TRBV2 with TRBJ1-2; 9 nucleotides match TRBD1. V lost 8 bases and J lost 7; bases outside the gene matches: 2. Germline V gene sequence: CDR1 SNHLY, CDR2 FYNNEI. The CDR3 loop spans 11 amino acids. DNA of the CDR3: TGTGCCAGCGGGACAGGGTTTGGCTACACCTTC. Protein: CASGTGFGYTF.

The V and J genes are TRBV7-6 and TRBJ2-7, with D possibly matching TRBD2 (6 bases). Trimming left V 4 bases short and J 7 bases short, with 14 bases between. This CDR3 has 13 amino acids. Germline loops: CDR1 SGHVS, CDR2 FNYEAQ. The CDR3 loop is CASSSGLWGEQYF. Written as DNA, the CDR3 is TGTGCCAGCAGCTCAGGACTATGGGGAGAGCAGTACTTC. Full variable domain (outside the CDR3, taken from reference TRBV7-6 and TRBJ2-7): GAGVSQSPRYKVTKRGQDVALRCDPISGHVSLYWYRQALGQGPEFLTYFNYEAQQDKSGLPNDRFSAERPEGSISTLTIQRTEQRDSAMYRCASSSGLWGEQYFGPGTRLTVT.

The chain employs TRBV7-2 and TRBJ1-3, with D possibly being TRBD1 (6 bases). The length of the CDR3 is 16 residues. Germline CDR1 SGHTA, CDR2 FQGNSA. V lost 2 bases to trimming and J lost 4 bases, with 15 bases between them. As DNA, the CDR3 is TGTGCCAGCAGCTTATCACGGGGGGCTGGCGGAAACACCATATATTTT. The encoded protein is CASSLSRGAGGNTIYF.

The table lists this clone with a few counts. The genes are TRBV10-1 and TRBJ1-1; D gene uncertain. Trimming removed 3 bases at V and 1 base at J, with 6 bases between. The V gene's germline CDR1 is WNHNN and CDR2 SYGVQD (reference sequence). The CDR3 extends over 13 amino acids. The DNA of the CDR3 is TGCGCCAGCAGTGATCGGGGGAACACTGAAGCTTTCTTT. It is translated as CASSDRGNTEAFF.

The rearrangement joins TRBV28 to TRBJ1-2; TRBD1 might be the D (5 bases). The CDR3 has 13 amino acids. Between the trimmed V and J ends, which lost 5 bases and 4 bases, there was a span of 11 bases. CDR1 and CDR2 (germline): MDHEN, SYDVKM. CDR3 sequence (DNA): TGTGCCAGCAGTCTCAAGGGGTTCTATGGCTACACCTTC. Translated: CASSLKGFYGYTF.

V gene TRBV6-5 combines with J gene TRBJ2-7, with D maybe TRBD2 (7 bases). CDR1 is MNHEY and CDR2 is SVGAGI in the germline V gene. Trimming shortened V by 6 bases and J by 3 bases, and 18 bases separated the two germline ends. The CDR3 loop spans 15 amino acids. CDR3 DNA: TGTGCCAGCAGCTCGAGGGGGGGGGCATACTACGAGCAGTACTTC. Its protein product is CASSSRGGAYYEQYF.

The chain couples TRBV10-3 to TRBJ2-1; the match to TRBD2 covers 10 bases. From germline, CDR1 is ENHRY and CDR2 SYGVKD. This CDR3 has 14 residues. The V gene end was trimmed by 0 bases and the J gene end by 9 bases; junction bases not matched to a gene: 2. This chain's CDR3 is CAISESLAGVEQFF. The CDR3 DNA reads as TGTGCCATCAGTGAGTCGCTAGCGGGGGTTGAGCAGTTCTTC.